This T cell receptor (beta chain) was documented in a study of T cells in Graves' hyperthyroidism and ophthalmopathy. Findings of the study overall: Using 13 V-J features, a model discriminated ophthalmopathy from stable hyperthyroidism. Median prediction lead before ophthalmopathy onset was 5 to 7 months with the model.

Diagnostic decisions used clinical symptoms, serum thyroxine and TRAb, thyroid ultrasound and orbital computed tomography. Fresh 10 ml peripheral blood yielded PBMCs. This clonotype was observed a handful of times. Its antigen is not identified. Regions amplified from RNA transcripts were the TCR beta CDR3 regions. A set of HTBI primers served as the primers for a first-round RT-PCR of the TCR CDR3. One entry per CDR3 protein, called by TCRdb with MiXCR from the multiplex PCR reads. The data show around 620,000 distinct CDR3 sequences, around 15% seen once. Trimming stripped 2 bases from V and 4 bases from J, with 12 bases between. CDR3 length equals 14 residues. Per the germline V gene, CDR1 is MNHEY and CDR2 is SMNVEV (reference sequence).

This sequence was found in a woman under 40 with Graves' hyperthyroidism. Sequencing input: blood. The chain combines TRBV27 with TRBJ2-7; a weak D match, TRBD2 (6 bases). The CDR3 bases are TGTGCCAGCAGTTTAGGTAGGGGACTTTACGAGCAGTACTTC. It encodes CASSLGRGLYEQYF.